This T cell receptor beta chain was obtained from a study of persistence of HIV-infected CD4 T cells. The stimulus was an HIV-1 Gag 15-mer peptide pool, roughly 1 ug/peptide/mL. Responding CD4+ T cells were sorted by upregulation of both CD40 ligand and CD69. PBMCs were depleted of CD8+ T cells before stimulation. The libraries were made with immunoSEQ version 4 in survey mode. Assay: immunoSEQ multiplex PCR; the TCRdb copy retains only in-frame clones and omits some. The sample records some 9,200 clones, about four fifths being singletons. As for this clone: Its cognate antigen is unknown.

Germline lookup yields CDR1 LNHDA and CDR2 SQIVND (reference sequence). V lost 4 bases and J lost 4; bases outside the gene matches: 12. The CDR3 is 17 amino acids. Study-level findings and limits: The rare CMV-responding cells with HIV-1 proviruses were not separately TCR-sequenced. Within sorted populations, more oligoclonal TCRs accompanied more oligoclonal proviruses.

The material was CD4+ T cells sorted from PBMCs after roughly 18-hour stimulation, obtained from a patient who received antiretroviral therapy. This clonotype was obtained from an adult woman with HIV who was CMV-seropositive. The chain has TRBV19 and TRBJ2-1; 8 nucleotides align to TRBD1. The DNA for the CDR3 is TGTGCCAGTAGTAATCAGGGGGCCCTCAAACCTTACAATGAGCAGTTCTTC. Translating gives CASSNQGALKPYNEQFF.